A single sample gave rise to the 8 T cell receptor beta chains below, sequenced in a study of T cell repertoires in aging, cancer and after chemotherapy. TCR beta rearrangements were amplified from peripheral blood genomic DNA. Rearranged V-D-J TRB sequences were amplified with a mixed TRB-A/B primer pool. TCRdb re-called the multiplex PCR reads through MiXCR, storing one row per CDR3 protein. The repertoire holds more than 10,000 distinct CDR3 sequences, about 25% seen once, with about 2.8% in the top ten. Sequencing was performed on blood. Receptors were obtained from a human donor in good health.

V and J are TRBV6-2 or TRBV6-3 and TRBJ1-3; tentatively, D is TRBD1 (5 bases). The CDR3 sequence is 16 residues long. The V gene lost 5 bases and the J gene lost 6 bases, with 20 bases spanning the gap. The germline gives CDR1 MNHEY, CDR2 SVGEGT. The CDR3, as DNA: TGTGCCAGCAGTGACCAGACAAGGGGCGCTGTAAACACCATATATTTT. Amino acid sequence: CASSDQTRGAVNTIYF.

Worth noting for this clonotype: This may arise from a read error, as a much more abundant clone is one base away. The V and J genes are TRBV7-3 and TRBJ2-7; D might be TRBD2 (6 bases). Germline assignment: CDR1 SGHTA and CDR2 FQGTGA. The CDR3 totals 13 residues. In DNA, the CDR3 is TGTGCCAGCATCTTAGGGGCGGGGACCGAGCAGTACTTC. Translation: CASILGAGTEQYF.

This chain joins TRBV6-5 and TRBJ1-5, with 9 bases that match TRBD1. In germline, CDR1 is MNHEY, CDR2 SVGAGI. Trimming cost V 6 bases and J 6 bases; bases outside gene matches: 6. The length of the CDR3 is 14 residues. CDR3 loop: CASSTGQGGQPQHF. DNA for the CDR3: TGTGCCAGCAGCACGGGACAGGGCGGTCAGCCCCAGCATTTT.

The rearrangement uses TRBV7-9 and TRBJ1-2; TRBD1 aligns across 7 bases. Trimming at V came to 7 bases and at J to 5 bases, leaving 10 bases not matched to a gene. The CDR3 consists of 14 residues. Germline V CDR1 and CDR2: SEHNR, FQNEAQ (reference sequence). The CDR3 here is CASTLGGTVYGYTF. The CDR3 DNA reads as TGTGCCAGCACCCTAGGCGGGACAGTGTATGGCTACACCTTC.

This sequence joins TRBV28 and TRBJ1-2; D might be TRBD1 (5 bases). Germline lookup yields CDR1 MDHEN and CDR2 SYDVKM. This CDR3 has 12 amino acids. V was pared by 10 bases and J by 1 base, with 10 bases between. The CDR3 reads CAIVDSNYGYTF. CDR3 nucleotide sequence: TGTGCCATCGTAGACAGTAACTATGGCTACACCTTC.

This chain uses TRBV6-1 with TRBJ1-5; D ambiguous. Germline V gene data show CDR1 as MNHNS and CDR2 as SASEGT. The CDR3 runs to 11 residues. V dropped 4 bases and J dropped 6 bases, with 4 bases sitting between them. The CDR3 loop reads CASSVGQPQHF. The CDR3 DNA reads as TGTGCCAGCAGTGTTGGTCAGCCCCAGCATTTT.

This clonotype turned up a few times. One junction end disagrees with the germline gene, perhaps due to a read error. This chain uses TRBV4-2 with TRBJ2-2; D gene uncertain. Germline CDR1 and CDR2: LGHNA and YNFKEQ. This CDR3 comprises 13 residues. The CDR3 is CASSQDVAGELFF. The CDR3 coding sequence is TGCGCCAGCAGCCAAGATGTAGCCGGGGAGCTGTTTTTT.

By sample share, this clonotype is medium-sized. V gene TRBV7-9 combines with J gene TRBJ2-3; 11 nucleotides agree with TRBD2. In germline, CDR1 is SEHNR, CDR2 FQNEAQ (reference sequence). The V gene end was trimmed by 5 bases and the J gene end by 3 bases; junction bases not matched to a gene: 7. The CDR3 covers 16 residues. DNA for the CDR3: TGTGCCAGCAGCCCGGGGACTAGCGGCCTGACAGATACGCAGTATTTT. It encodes CASSPGTSGLTDTQYF.